Sequencing of this TCR beta chain was carried out in a study of blood T cells in healthy people across ages. Worth noting for this clonotype: A much bigger clone sits one base away, suggesting this may be a read error.

It was with a sample-barcoded 5' primer and a J-beta primer mix that a second PCR of about 6 to 12 cycles was run. TCRdb used MiXCR to reprocess the 5' RACE reads, holding one entry per CDR3 protein. Of about 1.7 million distinct CDR3 sequences listed, roughly 27% are singletons. CDR3 length: 12 amino acids. Germline V gene data show CDR1 as LGHNT and CDR2 as FRNRAP. Sequencing was carried out using blood. The TCR was taken from a young woman in good health. V gene TRBV12-5 combines with J gene TRBJ2-5; no firm D call. The end of the DNA aligns better with TRBJ2-1, so the J call may be wrong. The CDR3 bases are TGTGCTAGTGGTTCGTGGGAAGAGACCCAGTTCTTC. It encodes CASGSWEETQFF.